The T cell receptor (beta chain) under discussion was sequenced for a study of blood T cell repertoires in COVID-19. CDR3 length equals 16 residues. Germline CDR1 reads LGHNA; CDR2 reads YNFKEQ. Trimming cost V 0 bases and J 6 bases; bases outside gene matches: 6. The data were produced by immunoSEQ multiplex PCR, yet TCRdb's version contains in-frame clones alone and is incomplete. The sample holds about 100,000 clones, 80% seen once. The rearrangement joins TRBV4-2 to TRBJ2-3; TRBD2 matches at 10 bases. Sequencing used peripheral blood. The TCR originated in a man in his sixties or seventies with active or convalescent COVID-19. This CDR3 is CASSQEVSGGLDTQYF. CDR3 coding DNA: TGTGCCAGCAGCCAAGAAGTTAGCGGGGGGTTGGATACGCAGTATTTT.